What follows is one T cell receptor beta chain and its context. The antigen is not known. The CDR3 extends over 14 amino acids. Trimming took 3 bases from V and 8 from J, leaving 15 bases between them. Germline-derived CDR1 and CDR2 are SGHRS and YFSETQ. The method was immunoSEQ multiplex PCR; TCRdb's version includes in-frame clones alone and lacks a portion of them. The data show about 1,000 clones, 25% to 30% seen once. This sample was taken from a study of T cells in localized non-small cell lung cancer. Whole-study findings and limits: Tumor showed lower T cell clonality than uninvolved adjacent lung, where it was highest.

This TCR was recovered from a woman aged 35 to 70 with stage III lung adenocarcinoma. The input for sequencing was normal lung tissue next to the tumor, taken before any cancer treatment. The chain recombines TRBV5-1 with TRBJ2-1; D is ambiguous. CDR3 sequence (DNA): TGCGCCAGCAGCTCCGGTTCCTCGTGGCATGAGCAGTTCTTC. Protein sequence: CASSSGSSWHEQFF.